This T cell receptor (beta chain) was recovered during a study of radiation and T cells in renal cell carcinoma. Points from the study as a whole: Baseline intratumoral clonotype presence is unknown without pretreatment biopsies.

To note about this clone: Its cognate antigen is unknown.

The table came from immunoSEQ multiplex PCR; TCRdb's copy has only in-frame clones and leaves some out. In the table there are some 150,000 clones, less than 90% of which are singletons. V was trimmed by 3 bases and J by 0 bases, leaving 13 bases between them. CDR3 length equals 15 residues. The germline V gene encodes CDR1 SGHRS and CDR2 YFSETQ. Described time point: baseline pretreatment blood. The treatment is: 15 Gy SBRT to primary tumor, nephrectomy 4 weeks later. After SBRT, blood was collected at 2 and 4 weeks, plus baseline. The sequencing used blood, collected from a patient whose treatment included radiotherapy and nephrectomy. The chain employs TRBV5-1 and TRBJ2-7; the D gene is possibly TRBD2 (6 bases). This clonotype was obtained from a woman in her 50s with renal cell carcinoma. The CDR3 loop reads CASSSGTGSSYEQYF. CDR3 sequence (DNA): TGCGCCAGCAGCTCCGGCACCGGGAGCTCCTACGAGCAGTACTTC.